The entry below gives a single TCR beta chain sequence along with its context. Its antigen is not known. The germline V gene has CDR1 LGHNA and CDR2 YNFKEQ. CDR3 size: 15 residues. With 0 bases clipped from V and 6 bases from J, the junction kept 7 bases outside the gene matches. The data derive from a study of response to subunit inactivated influenza vaccine. MiXCR was run by TCRdb on the RT-PCR reads, yielding one entry per CDR3 protein. The sample lists over 150,000 distinct CDR3 sequences; roughly 10% were seen once. Broader study findings: New T cells are recruited in small numbers by each seasonal influenza vaccination, according to the authors' suggestion.

V is TRBV4-2 and J is TRBJ2-7; 8 nucleotides align to TRBD2. The TCR comes from a man between 50 and 69 years old who received an inactivated influenza vaccine. The sample in question was CD8+ T cells sorted from PBMCs, obtained about 23 months after vaccination. As DNA, the CDR3 is TGTGCCAGCAGCCAAGAAGCTCTAGCGGGTACCGAGCAGTACTTC. Its translation is CASSQEALAGTEQYF.